Here is one TCR beta chain with its context. This sample stems from a study of T cell responses to AZD1222 COVID-19 vaccine. The protocol was immunoSEQ multiplex PCR, while the TCRdb copy is restricted to in-frame clones and leaves out a portion. The data hold roughly 49,000 clones, with 65% to 80% observed a single time. V lost 5 bases to trimming and J lost 4 bases; unmatched junction nucleotides: 14. Germline V gives CDR1 KGHDR, CDR2 SFDVKD. The CDR3 runs to 19 residues. This chain connects TRBV24-1 to TRBJ2-1; TRBD2 matches 12 bases. This clonotype was obtained from an adult in good health. The source was peripheral blood, collected on day 0 of MenACWY control vaccination. Here the CDR3 reads CATSARPRLAGASYNEQFF. CDR3 sequence (DNA): TGTGCCACCAGTGCCAGACCGCGACTAGCGGGAGCCTCTTACAATGAGCAGTTCTTC.